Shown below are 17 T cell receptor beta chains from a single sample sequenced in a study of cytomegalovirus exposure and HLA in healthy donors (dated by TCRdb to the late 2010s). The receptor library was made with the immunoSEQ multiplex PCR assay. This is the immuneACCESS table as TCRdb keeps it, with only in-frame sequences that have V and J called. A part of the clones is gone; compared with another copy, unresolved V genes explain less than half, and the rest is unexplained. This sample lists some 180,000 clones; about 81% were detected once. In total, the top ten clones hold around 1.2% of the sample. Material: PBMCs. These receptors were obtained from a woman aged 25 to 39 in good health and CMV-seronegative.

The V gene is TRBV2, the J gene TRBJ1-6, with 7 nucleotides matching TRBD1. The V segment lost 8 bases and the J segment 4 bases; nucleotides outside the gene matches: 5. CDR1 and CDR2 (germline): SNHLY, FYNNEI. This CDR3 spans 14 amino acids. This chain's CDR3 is CASDVQGYNSPLHF. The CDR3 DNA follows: TGTGCCAGCGACGTACAGGGGTATAATTCACCCCTCCACTTT. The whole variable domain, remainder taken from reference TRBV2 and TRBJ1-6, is EPEVTQTPSHQVTQMGQEVILRCVPISNHLYFYWYRQILGQKVEFLVSFYNNEISEKSEIFDDQFSVERPDGSNFTLKIRSTKLEDSAMYFCASDVQGYNSPLHFGNGTRLTVT.

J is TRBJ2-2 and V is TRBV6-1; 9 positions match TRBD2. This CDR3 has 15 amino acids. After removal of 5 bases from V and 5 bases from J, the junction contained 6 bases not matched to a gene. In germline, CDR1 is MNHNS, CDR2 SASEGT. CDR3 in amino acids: CASSIRREGTGELFF. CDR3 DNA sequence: TGTGCCAGCAGTATTCGGCGGGAGGGTACCGGGGAGCTGTTTTTT.

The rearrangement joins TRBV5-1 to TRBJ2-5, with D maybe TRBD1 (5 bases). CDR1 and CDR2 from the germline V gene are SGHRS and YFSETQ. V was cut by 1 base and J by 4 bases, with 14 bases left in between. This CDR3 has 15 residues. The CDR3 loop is CASSLRQGGRETQYF. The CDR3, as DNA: TGCGCCAGCAGCTTGAGGCAGGGCGGCAGAGAGACCCAGTACTTC. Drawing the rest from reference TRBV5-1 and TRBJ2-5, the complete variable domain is KAGVTQTPRYLIKTRGQQVTLSCSPISGHRSVSWYQQTPGQGLQFLFEYFSETQRNKGNFPGRFSGRQFSNSRSEMNVSTLELGDSALYLCASSLRQGGRETQYFGPGTRLLVL.

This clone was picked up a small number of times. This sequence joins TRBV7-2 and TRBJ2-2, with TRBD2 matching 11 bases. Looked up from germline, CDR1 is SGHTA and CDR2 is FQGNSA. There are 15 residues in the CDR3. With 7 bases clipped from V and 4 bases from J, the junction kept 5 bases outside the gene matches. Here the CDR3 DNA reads TGTGCCAGCACCCGACTAGCGGGGATCACCGGGGAGCTGTTTTTT. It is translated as CASTRLAGITGELFF.

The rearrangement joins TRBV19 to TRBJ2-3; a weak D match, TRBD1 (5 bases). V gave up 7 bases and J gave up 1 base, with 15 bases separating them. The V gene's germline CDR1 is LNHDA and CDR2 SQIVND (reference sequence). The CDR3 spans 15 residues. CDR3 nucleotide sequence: TGTGCCAGTACCCAGACAGTGTTGGGCACAGATACGCAGTATTTT. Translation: CASTQTVLGTDTQYF.

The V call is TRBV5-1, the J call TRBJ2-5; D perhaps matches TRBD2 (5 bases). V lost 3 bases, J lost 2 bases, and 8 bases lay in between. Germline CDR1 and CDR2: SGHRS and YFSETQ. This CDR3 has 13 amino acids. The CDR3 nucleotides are TGCGCCAGCAGCTGGAGCGGACAAGAGACCCAGTACTTC. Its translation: CASSWSGQETQYF.

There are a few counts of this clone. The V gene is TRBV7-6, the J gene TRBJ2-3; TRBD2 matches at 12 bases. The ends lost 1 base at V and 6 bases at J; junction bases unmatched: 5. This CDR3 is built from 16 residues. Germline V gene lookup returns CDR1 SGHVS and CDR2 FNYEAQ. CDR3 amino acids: CASSLGLAGARDTQYF. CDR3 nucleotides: TGTGCCAGCAGCTTAGGACTAGCGGGGGCCAGGGATACGCAGTATTTT. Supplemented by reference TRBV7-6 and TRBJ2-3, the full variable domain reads GAGVSQSPRYKVTKRGQDVALRCDPISGHVSLYWYRQALGQGPEFLTYFNYEAQQDKSGLPNDRFSAERPEGSISTLTIQRTEQRDSAMYRCASSLGLAGARDTQYFGPGTRLTVL.

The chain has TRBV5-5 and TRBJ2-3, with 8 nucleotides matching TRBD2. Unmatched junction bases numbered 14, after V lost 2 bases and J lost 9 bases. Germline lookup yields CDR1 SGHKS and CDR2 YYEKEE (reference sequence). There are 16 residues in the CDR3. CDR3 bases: TGTGCCAGCAGCTTTAGTAGTAGCGGGAAGGGGAGCACGCAGTATTTT. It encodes CASSFSSSGKGSTQYF.

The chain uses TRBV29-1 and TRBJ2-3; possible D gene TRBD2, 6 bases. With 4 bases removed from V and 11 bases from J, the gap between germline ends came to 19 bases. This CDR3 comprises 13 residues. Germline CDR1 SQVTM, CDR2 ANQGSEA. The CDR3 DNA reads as TGCAGCGTTGTACGGCCCGGGAGCTCGGGGCAGTATTTT. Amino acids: CSVVRPGSSGQYF.

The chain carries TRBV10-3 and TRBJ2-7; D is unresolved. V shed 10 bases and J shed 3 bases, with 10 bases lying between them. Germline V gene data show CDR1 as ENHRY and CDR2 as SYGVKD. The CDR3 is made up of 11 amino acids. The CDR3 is CATNSNYEQYF. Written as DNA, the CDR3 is TGTGCCACTAACAGCAACTACGAGCAGTACTTC.

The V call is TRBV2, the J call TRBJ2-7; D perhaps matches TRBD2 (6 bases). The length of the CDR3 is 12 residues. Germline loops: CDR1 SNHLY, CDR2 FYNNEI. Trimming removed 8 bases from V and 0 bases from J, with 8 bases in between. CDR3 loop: CASGGDSYEQYF. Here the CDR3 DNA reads TGTGCCAGCGGCGGGGACTCCTACGAGCAGTACTTC.

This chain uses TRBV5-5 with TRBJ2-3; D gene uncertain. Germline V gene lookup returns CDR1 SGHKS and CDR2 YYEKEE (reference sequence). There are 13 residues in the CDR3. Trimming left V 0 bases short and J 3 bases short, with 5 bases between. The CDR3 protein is CASSLEETDTQYF. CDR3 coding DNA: TGTGCCAGCAGCTTGGAGGAGACAGATACGCAGTATTTT.

The DNA for the CDR3 is TGTGCCAGCAGTGAAGGACAGGGAGGCCCCCAGTACTTC. Its translation is CASSEGQGGPQYF. The V and J genes are TRBV6-1 and TRBJ2-7; the D gene is possibly TRBD1 (7 bases). CDR1 is MNHNS and CDR2 is SASEGT in the germline V gene. Between the trimmed V and J ends, which lost 1 base and 10 bases, there was a span of 14 bases. CDR3 size: 13 residues.

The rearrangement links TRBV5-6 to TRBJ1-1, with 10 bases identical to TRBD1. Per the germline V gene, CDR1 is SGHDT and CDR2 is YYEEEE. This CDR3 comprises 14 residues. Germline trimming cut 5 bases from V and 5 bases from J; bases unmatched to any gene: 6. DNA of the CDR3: TGTGCCAGCAGTTCCGGGACAGGGGAGACTGAAGCTTTCTTT. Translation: CASSSGTGETEAFF.

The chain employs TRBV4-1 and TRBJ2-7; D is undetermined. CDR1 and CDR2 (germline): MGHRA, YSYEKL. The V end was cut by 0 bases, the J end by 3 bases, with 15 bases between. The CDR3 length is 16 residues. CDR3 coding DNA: TGCGCCAGCAGCCAAGAAGGCAGCGCTAAAAGCTACGAGCAGTACTTC. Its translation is CASSQEGSAKSYEQYF.

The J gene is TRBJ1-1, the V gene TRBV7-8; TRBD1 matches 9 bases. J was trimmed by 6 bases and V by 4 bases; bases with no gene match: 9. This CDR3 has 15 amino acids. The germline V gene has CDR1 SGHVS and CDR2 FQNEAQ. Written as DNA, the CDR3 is TGTGCCAGCAGCTACCCGGACAGGGGCTCCGCTGAAGCTTTCTTT. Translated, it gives CASSYPDRGSAEAFF. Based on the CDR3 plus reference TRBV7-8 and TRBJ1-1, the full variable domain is GAGVSQSPRYKVAKRGQDVALRCDPISGHVSLFWYQQALGQGPEFLTYFQNEAQLDKSGLPSDRFFAERPEGSVSTLKIQRTQQEDSAVYLCASSYPDRGSAEAFFGQGTRLTVV.

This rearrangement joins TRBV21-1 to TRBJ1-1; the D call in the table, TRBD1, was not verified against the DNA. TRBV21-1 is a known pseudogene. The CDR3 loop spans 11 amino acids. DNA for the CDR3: TGTGCCAGCAGCTCAAGTAGGGGAGCTTTCTTT. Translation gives CASSSSRGAFF.